What follows is one T cell receptor beta chain and its context. The CDR3 totals 14 residues. From germline, CDR1 is MNHEY and CDR2 SVGEGT. The data are from a study of monozygotic twins with inflammatory bowel disease. TCRdb reprocessed the 5' RACE reads and reports one entry per CDR3 protein, with no DNA. Recorded for this sample: around 400,000 distinct CDR3 sequences. The rearrangement joins TRBV6-2 or TRBV6-3 to TRBJ2-1; TCRdb's D call, TRBD2, is unchecked because there is no DNA. The origin of this receptor is a human donor with ulcerative colitis or Crohn's disease, or a healthy co-twin of an affected twin (not recorded which). The source material was blood. CDR3 sequence: CASSYASGRNEQFF.